Presented here are 32 T cell receptor beta chains from one specimen sequenced in a study of Graves' ophthalmopathy and Graves' hyperthyroidism. Amplified material comprised TCR beta CDR3 regions derived from RNA transcripts. Second-round multiplex PCR followed a first-round RT-PCR using HTBI primers. TCRdb independently ran MiXCR on the multiplex PCR reads; one entry per CDR3 protein. This sample has 40,000 to 50,000 distinct CDR3 sequences, with 45% to 60% found just once. Sequencing input: peripheral blood. These receptors were collected from an adult man with Graves' ophthalmopathy.

The J gene is TRBJ2-7, the V gene TRBV19; 11 bases fit TRBD2. Per germline, CDR1 LNHDA and CDR2 SQIVND (reference sequence). The CDR3 covers 14 residues. Trimming at V came to 4 bases and at J to 2 bases, leaving 1 base not matched to a gene. The CDR3 region has the DNA TGTGCCAGTAGTAATAGCGGGAGGGCCTACGAGCAGTACTTC. Protein: CASSNSGRAYEQYF. Filled out from reference TRBV19 and TRBJ2-7, the complete variable domain reads DGGITQSPKYLFRKEGQNVTLSCEQNLNHDAMYWYRQDPGQGLRLIYYSQIVNDFQKGDIAEGYSVSREKKESFPLTVTSAQKNPTAFYLCASSNSGRAYEQYFGPGTRLTVT.

This clonotype was seen repeatedly, ten times or more. The chain is built from TRBV4-3 and TRBJ1-6; 8 bases fit TRBD1. Germline V CDR1 and CDR2: LGHNA, YSLEER. V shed 0 bases and J 7 bases; nucleotides not matched to a gene: 11. The CDR3 is 18 amino acids. The CDR3 here is CASSQDFRTGLRNSPLHF. CDR3 DNA sequence: TGCGCCAGCAGCCAAGATTTTCGGACAGGGTTGAGGAATTCACCCCTCCACTTT.

The chain carries TRBV12-3 or TRBV12-4 and TRBJ2-1, with 7 bases aligning to TRBD2. The V segment lost 3 bases and the J segment 8 bases; nucleotides outside the gene matches: 10. This CDR3 has 15 residues. The CDR3 is CASSFSGSTCYEQFF. CDR3 in DNA: TGTGCCAGCAGTTTTAGCGGGTCCACCTGCTATGAGCAGTTCTTC.

This clonotype occurred many times. This chain uses TRBV7-6 with TRBJ1-1; no reliable D call. Germline V gene lookup returns CDR1 SGHVS and CDR2 FNYEAQ. Trimming left V 5 bases short and J 4 bases short, with 11 bases between. This CDR3 contains 13 residues. In DNA form, the CDR3 reads TGTGCCAGCAGCGCTTCCGGCCCCACTGAAGCTTTCTTT. It translates to CASSASGPTEAFF.

On this clonotype itself: A read error is likely, as this CDR3 ends without the conserved phenylalanine or tryptophan. The DNA is left out, because the CDR3 cannot be placed on it with certainty; the CDR3 is given as TCRdb lists it. V and J are TRBV7-3 and TRBJ2-5. Germline lookup yields CDR1 SGHTA and CDR2 FQGTGA. Termini included, the CDR3 measures 8 amino acids. The CDR3 is CASSLTNA.

The chain combines TRBV20-1 with TRBJ2-2, with 7 bases aligning to TRBD2. The V gene's germline CDR1 is DFQATT and CDR2 SNEGSKA (reference sequence). The CDR3 is 14 residues long. Trimming took 6 bases from V and 1 from J; bases not matched to a gene: 5. CDR3 in DNA: TGCAGTGCCTTGGCGGGAGAGAACACCGGGGAGCTGTTTTTT. The encoded protein is CSALAGENTGELFF.

This clonotype was counted many times. The chain is built from TRBV5-1 and TRBJ1-3; D gene uncertain. This CDR3 is built from 14 residues. The V and J ends lost 1 base and 4 bases respectively, with 9 bases between them. Germline CDR1 reads SGHRS; CDR2 reads YFSETQ. The CDR3 DNA is TGCGCCAGCAGCTTGACTTACGGAGGAAACACCATATATTTT. Its translation is CASSLTYGGNTIYF. Variable domain in full (rest from reference TRBV5-1 and TRBJ1-3): KAGVTQTPRYLIKTRGQQVTLSCSPISGHRSVSWYQQTPGQGLQFLFEYFSETQRNKGNFPGRFSGRQFSNSRSEMNVSTLELGDSALYLCASSLTYGGNTIYFGEGSWLTVV.

This clonotype was picked up many times. The chain couples TRBV4-2 to TRBJ2-1; D is unresolved. The CDR3 runs to 14 residues. Looked up from germline, CDR1 is LGHNA and CDR2 is YNFKEQ. Deletions cut 1 base from V and 6 bases from J, with 10 bases between. The CDR3 DNA reads TGTGCCAGCAGCCAAGGTGTCCCCCTCAATGAGCAGTTCTTC. This gives the protein CASSQGVPLNEQFF.

This clonotype was seen at least ten times. The chain carries TRBV12-3 or TRBV12-4 and TRBJ1-2; 7 positions agree with TRBD1. The CDR3 has 13 amino acids. J was trimmed by 8 bases and V by 8 bases; bases with no gene match: 11. The CDR3 is CASRGDSRGGYTF. The CDR3 nucleotides read TGTGCCAGCCGGGGGGACAGCAGAGGCGGCTACACCTTC.

This clonotype was picked up many times. J is TRBJ2-3 and V is TRBV6-1; no clear D. CDR1 is MNHNS and CDR2 is SASEGT in the germline V gene. This CDR3 is built from 13 residues. The V and J ends lost 8 bases and 0 bases respectively, with 9 bases between them. The chain's CDR3 is CASVKDSTDTQYF. The CDR3 nucleotides are TGTGCCAGCGTTAAGGACAGCACAGATACGCAGTATTTT.

The chain links TRBV13 to TRBJ2-7; 10 bases fit TRBD2. Looked up from germline, CDR1 is PRHDT and CDR2 is FYEKMQ (reference sequence). The V and J ends lost 3 bases and 0 bases, in that order; junction bases with no gene match: 5. This CDR3 is 16 amino acids long. Here the CDR3 reads CASSLVAGGFSYEQYF. Written as DNA, the CDR3 is TGTGCCAGCAGCTTGGTAGCGGGAGGCTTCTCCTACGAGCAGTACTTC.

The count of this clonotype is one. This may stem from a read error, because a much larger clone lies one nucleotide away. This chain connects TRBV5-4 to TRBJ1-1; TRBD1 is a possible D gene (6 bases). The CDR3 has 14 amino acids. Per the germline V gene, CDR1 is SGHNT and CDR2 is YYREEE (reference sequence). The DNA for the CDR3 is TGTGCCAGCAGCTATCGGGGGAGGGACACTGAAGCTCTCTTT. Encoded protein: CASSYRGRDTEALF.

The chain has TRBV14 and TRBJ1-6, with TRBD1 identical over 8 bases. J gave up 7 bases and V 4 bases, and 9 bases lay outside the gene matches. Germline V gene lookup returns CDR1 SGHDN and CDR2 FVKESK. The length of the CDR3 is 16 residues. This chain's CDR3 is CASSRGQGGRNSPLHF. The DNA for the CDR3 is TGTGCCAGCAGCCGAGGACAGGGAGGGAGGAATTCACCCCTCCACTTT.

The chain uses TRBV30 and TRBJ2-2, with 11 bases that match TRBD1. Germline V gene lookup returns CDR1 GTSNPN and CDR2 SVGIG (reference sequence). The ends lost 5 bases at V and 3 bases at J; junction bases unmatched: 2. This CDR3 comprises 14 residues. CDR3 bases: TGTGCCTGGGGGGGACAGGGGGACACCGGGGAGCTGTTTTTT. Translation: CAWGGQGDTGELFF.

The CDR3 sequence is CASSLCGQGYGYTF. CDR3 coding DNA: TGTGCCAGCAGCTTGTGCGGACAGGGCTATGGCTACACCTTC. The rearrangement joins TRBV7-8 to TRBJ1-2; 8 bases are a match to TRBD1. The CDR3 covers 14 residues. Germline trimming cut 3 bases from V and 4 bases from J; bases unmatched to any gene: 4. Germline loops: CDR1 SGHVS, CDR2 FQNEAQ.

CDR3 sequence (DNA): TGTGCCAGCAGCCAGGGGGGCCGGGAGCAGTTCTTC. Amino acids: CASSQGGREQFF. This chain joins TRBV7-2 and TRBJ2-1, with D maybe TRBD1 (7 bases). V dropped 5 bases and J dropped 10 bases, with 12 bases sitting between them. The CDR3 runs 12 residues. From germline, CDR1 is SGHTA and CDR2 FQGNSA.

The rearrangement uses TRBV20-1 and TRBJ2-5; TRBD1 matches 10 bases. With V trimmed by 6 bases and J by 5 bases, 12 bases remained unmatched. This CDR3 region has 15 residues. Germline CDR1 DFQATT, CDR2 SNEGSKA (reference sequence). The CDR3 coding sequence is TGCAGTGCGGAACCGGGACAGGGGATCTTGGAGACCCAGTACTTC. This encodes CSAEPGQGILETQYF.

V usage is TRBV12-3 or TRBV12-4 and J usage is TRBJ2-5, with D unresolved. The CDR3 covers 15 residues. V was trimmed by 1 base and J by 5 bases, leaving 14 bases between them. The CDR3 nucleotides are TGTGCCAGCAGTTTAGACAATATAGTGAGCGAGACCCAGTACTTC. This codes for CASSLDNIVSETQYF.

This clonotype was seen ten or more times. J is TRBJ1-4 and V is TRBV5-1; D is perhaps TRBD1 (6 bases). The germline gives CDR1 SGHRS, CDR2 YFSETQ. The CDR3 is 14 residues long. The ends were cut back, 4 bases at V and 3 bases at J, with 10 bases in the middle. The CDR3 loop is CASSPGVANEKLFF. Written as DNA, the CDR3 is TGCGCCAGCAGCCCAGGGGTGGCTAATGAAAAACTGTTTTTT. Drawing the rest from reference TRBV5-1 and TRBJ1-4, the complete variable domain is KAGVTQTPRYLIKTRGQQVTLSCSPISGHRSVSWYQQTPGQGLQFLFEYFSETQRNKGNFPGRFSGRQFSNSRSEMNVSTLELGDSALYLCASSPGVANEKLFFGSGTQLSVL.

V and J are TRBV5-1 and TRBJ2-7; 9 nucleotides line up with TRBD1. With 0 bases clipped from V and 2 bases from J, the junction kept 15 bases outside the gene matches. The germline gives CDR1 SGHRS, CDR2 YFSETQ. The CDR3 has 19 amino acids. CDR3 residues: CASSLEGQGSNRVAYEQYF. The DNA for the CDR3 is TGCGCCAGCAGCTTGGAAGGACAGGGGAGTAACCGGGTCGCCTACGAGCAGTACTTC.

The chain uses TRBV9 and TRBJ2-3, with 9 positions matching TRBD2. Germline V gene data show CDR1 as SGDLS and CDR2 as YYNGEE. This CDR3 comprises 17 residues. Unmatched junction bases numbered 5, after V lost 0 bases and J lost 0 bases. As DNA, the CDR3 is TGTGCCAGCAGCGTAGGTGGGACTAGCACTAGCACAGATACGCAGTATTTT. This gives the protein CASSVGGTSTSTDTQYF.

In the case of this clonotype: No conserved phenylalanine or tryptophan ends this CDR3, so it is likely a read error. The rearrangement joins TRBV12-3 or TRBV12-4 to TRBJ2-1; D gene ambiguous. This CDR3 has 11 amino acids. CDR3 loop: CASSLRDEQFL. CDR3 in DNA: TGCGCCAGCAGTTTACGGGATGAGCAGTTCCTC.

The gene calls are TRBV20-1 and TRBJ2-3; tentatively, D is TRBD2 (6 bases). The length of the CDR3 is 19 residues. V lost 0 bases and J lost 4, with 26 bases in between. Germline V lookup: CDR1 DFQATT, CDR2 SNEGSKA (reference sequence). The CDR3 region has the DNA TGCAGTGCTAGAGATCGGCCCCGTGTCACCGGGGAGGATGCAGATACGCAGTATTTT. Amino acids: CSARDRPRVTGEDADTQYF.

This clonotype was observed a few times. This chain uses TRBV3-1 with TRBJ2-5, with a weak D call TRBD1 (5 bases). CDR1 is LGHDT and CDR2 is YNNKEL in the germline V gene (reference sequence). CDR3 length equals 18 residues. Trimming took 2 bases from V and 4 from J, leaving 23 bases between them. The CDR3, as DNA: TGTGCCAGCAGCCAACCCGACAGCCCCACCTGGCGCGGAGAGACCCAGTACTTC. This gives the protein CASSQPDSPTWRGETQYF.

The chain uses TRBV20-1 and TRBJ2-3; D not certain. The ends were cut back, 6 bases at V and 4 bases at J, with 11 bases in the middle. The V gene's germline CDR1 is DFQATT and CDR2 SNEGSKA (reference sequence). The CDR3 length is 12 residues. The CDR3 DNA reads TGCAGTGCCAGCGCGGTGGCAGATACGCAGTATTTT. Encoded protein: CSASAVADTQYF.

This clonotype was picked up many times. A much larger clone is a single base away; this may be a read error. This chain links TRBV5-5 with TRBJ1-5; no clear D gene. CDR3 length: 14 amino acids. The germline gives CDR1 SGHKS, CDR2 YYEKEE (reference sequence). The V end lost 0 bases, the J end lost 7 bases, and 11 bases lay between the germline ends. The CDR3 DNA reads as TGTGCCAGCAGCTTGGCGGCAGCTGTACAGCCCCAGCATTTT. It is translated as CASSLAAAVQPQHF.

To note about this clonotype: Compared with germline, one end of the junction differs, possibly owing to a read error. The chain links TRBV11-1 to TRBJ1-6; D not resolved. CDR1 and CDR2 from the germline V gene are SGHAT and FQDESV (reference sequence). CDR3 size: 14 residues. The chain's CDR3 is CASSPGRSNSPLHF. The CDR3, as DNA: TGTGCCAGCAGCCCAGGCAGGTCAAATTCGCCCCTCCACTTT.

This clonotype occurred a few times. The chain uses TRBV7-2 and TRBJ1-2; 11 nucleotides match TRBD1. The V segment lost 5 bases and the J segment 12 bases; nucleotides outside the gene matches: 8. From germline, CDR1 is SGHTA and CDR2 FQGNSA. This CDR3 has 13 residues. CDR3: CASSTRTGGGNTF. CDR3 nucleotides: TGTGCCAGCAGCACTCGGACAGGGGGCGGAAACACCTTC. The entire variable domain, with the rest obtained from reference TRBV7-2 and TRBJ1-2, is as follows: GAGVSQSPSNKVTEKGKDVELRCDPISGHTALYWYRQSLGQGLEFLIYFQGNSAPDKSGLPSDRFSAERTGGSVSTLTIQRTQQEDSAVYLCASSTRTGGGNTFGSGTRLTVV.

This clonotype came up once. A clone one base away is much larger, so this may be a read error. The chain couples TRBV5-8 to TRBJ2-4; the D is unclear. The CDR3 consists of 13 residues. In germline, CDR1 is SGHTS, CDR2 YDEGEE. This chain's CDR3 is CASSLVSTNVQYF. Here the CDR3 DNA reads TGTGCCAGCAGCTTGGTTTCGACAAACGTTCAGTACTTC.

This clonotype qualifies as medium-sized. The rearrangement uses TRBV7-2 and TRBJ1-3; D might be TRBD1 (5 bases). The germline CDR1 and CDR2 sequences are SGHTA and FQGNSA. V lost 5 bases and J lost 3, with 11 bases in between. The CDR3 runs to 14 residues. CDR3 residues: CASSPTGGGNTIYF. The CDR3 DNA reads as TGTGCCAGCAGCCCCACAGGAGGTGGAAACACCATATATTTT.

The chain employs TRBV10-3 and TRBJ2-1; no clear D gene. Germline CDR1 reads ENHRY; CDR2 reads SYGVKD. The V end lost 2 bases, the J end lost 9 bases, and 17 bases lay between the germline ends. This CDR3 comprises 15 residues. The CDR3 nucleotides read TGTGCCATCAGTGAGGGGTCTAGTGGGTACGGTGAGCAGTTCTTC. Translating gives CAISEGSSGYGEQFF.

There are many counts of this clonotype. The CDR3 sequence is CASSLRTGGESRETQYF. The CDR3 DNA is TGTGCCAGCAGCCTACGAACGGGAGGGGAGAGTCGAGAGACCCAGTACTTC. The rearrangement joins TRBV9 to TRBJ2-5; 8 positions agree with TRBD2. The CDR3 is made up of 17 amino acids. V was pared by 4 bases and J by 4 bases, with 15 bases of the junction left unmatched. The germline V gene has CDR1 SGDLS and CDR2 YYNGEE.